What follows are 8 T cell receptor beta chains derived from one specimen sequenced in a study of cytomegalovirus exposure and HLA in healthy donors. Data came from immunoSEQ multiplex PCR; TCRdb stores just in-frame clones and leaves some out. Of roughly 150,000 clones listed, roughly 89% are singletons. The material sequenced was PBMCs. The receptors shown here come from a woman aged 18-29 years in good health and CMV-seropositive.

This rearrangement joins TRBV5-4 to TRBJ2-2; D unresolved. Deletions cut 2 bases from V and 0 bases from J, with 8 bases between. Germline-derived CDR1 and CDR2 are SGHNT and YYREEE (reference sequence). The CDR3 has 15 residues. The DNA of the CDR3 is TGTGCCAGCAGCTTTTTGACTGCGAACACCGGGGAGCTGTTTTTT. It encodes CASSFLTANTGELFF.

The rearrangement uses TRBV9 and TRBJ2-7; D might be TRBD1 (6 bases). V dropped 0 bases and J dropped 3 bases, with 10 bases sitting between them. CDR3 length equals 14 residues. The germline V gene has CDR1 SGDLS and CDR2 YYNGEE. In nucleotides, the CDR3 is TGTGCCAGCAGCGTAGGCAGGGGCGACTACGAGCAGTACTTC. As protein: CASSVGRGDYEQYF.

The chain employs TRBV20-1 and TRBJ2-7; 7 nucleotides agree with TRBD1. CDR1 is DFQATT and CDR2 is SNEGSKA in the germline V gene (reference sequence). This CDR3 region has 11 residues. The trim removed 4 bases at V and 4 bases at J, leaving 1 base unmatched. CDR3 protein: CSATDRYEQYF. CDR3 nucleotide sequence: TGCAGTGCTACGGACAGGTACGAGCAGTACTTC.

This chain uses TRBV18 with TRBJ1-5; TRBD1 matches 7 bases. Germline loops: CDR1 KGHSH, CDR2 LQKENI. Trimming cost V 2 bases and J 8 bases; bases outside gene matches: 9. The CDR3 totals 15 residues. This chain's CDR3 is CASSPGEAGQEPQHF. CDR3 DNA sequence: TGTGCCAGCTCACCAGGGGAGGCCGGACAGGAGCCCCAGCATTTT.

The CDR3 region has the DNA TGTGCCTGTAACCACGGGGGTTCCTACGAGCAGTACTTC. This encodes CACNHGGSYEQYF. The V call is TRBV30, the J call TRBJ2-7; TRBD2 might be the D (6 bases). The germline V gene encodes CDR1 GTSNPN and CDR2 SVGIG (reference sequence). Trimming removed 6 bases from V and 1 base from J, with 13 bases in between. The CDR3 length is 13 residues.

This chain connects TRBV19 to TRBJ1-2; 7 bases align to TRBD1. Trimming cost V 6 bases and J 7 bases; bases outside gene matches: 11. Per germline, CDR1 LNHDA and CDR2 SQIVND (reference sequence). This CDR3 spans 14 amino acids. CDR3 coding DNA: TGTGCCAGTAGCAGAGGTCAGGGGGAGGCTGGCTACACCTTC. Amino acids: CASSRGQGEAGYTF.

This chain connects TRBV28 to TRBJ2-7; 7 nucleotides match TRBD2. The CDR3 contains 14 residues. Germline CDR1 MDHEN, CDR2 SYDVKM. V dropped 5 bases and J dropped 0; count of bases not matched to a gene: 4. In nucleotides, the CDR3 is TGTGCCAGCAGTCGAGGCGGGAGCTCCTACGAGCAGTACTTC. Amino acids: CASSRGGSSYEQYF. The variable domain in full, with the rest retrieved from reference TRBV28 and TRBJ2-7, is DVKVTQSSRYLVKRTGEKVFLECVQDMDHENMFWYRQDPGLGLRLIYFSYDVKMKEKGDIPEGYSVSREKKERFSLILESASTNQTSMYLCASSRGGSSYEQYFGPGTRLTVT.

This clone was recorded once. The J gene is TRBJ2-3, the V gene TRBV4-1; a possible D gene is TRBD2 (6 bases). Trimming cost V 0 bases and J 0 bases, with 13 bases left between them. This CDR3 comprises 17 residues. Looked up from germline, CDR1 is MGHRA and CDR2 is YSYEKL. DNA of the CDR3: TGCGCCAGCAGCCAAGATAGGGCGGCGGGGAGCACAGATACGCAGTATTTT. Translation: CASSQDRAAGSTDTQYF.